Here is one T cell receptor (beta chain) with its context. The antigen is undetermined. The data belong to a study of T cell repertoires in cytomegalovirus infection. Whole-study context: CMV infection plus the matching HLA type was flagged by public TCR beta signatures. Regarding the study as a whole: Dominant in the ex vivo response were TCR beta clonotypes restricted by HLA-C and specific for CMV. There were carriers of CMV plus the relevant HLA, and cumulative public TCR beta family frequency identified them.

From the reads, TCRdb called clonotypes with MiXCR, one entry per CDR3 protein. The sample contains about 500,000 distinct CDR3 sequences, 30% to 40% of which appear only once. V lost 5 bases, J lost 10 bases, and 7 bases stayed unmatched. The CDR3 contains 13 residues. Germline values: CDR1 LNHDA, CDR2 SQIVND (reference sequence). The chain carries TRBV19 and TRBJ2-1; TRBD1 matches at 8 bases. The origin of this receptor is a human donor in good health (CMV status not recorded). Some clones in this sample may be carry-over from other donors' samples. The starting material was cultured PBMCs, obtained from culture after CMV antigen stimulation. Here the CDR3 reads CASSPRGRREQFF. Written as DNA, the CDR3 is TGTGCCAGTAGTCCCAGGGGGCGCCGGGAGCAGTTCTTC.